A selection of T cell receptor beta chains follows, all from one sample in a study of T cells in Graves' hyperthyroidism and ophthalmopathy. One entry per CDR3 protein results from TCRdb running MiXCR on the multiplex PCR reads. There are hundreds of thousands of distinct CDR3 sequences in the sample; about a third occur only once, and more than 25% lies in the top ten. The sample taken for sequencing was blood. Source of these receptors: a woman between 35 and 50 years old with Graves' hyperthyroidism. The CDR3 runs from the conserved cysteine through the conserved F or W. A D gene is named only where the DNA matches it firmly. Only part of the rows carry a size: once, few, many, or a class if the clone is expanded.

clone_size: many
j_call: TRBJ1-6
v_call: TRBV2
d_call: -
cdr3_nt: TGTGCCAGCTCCCGCGGAGCAGGCCATAATTCACCCCTCCACTTT
cdr3_aa: CASSRGAGHNSPLHF

clone_size: once
j_call: TRBJ1-4
v_call: TRBV6-5
d_call: -
cdr3_nt: TGTGCCAGCAGTTACAGGGCCGCAGGGGAAAAACTGTTTTTT
cdr3_aa: CASSYRAAGEKLFF

clone_size: many
j_call: TRBJ1-3
v_call: TRBV9
d_call: -
cdr3_nt: TGTGCCAGCAGTCTTAATACGGAGTCTGGAAACACCATATATTTT
cdr3_aa: CASSLNTESGNTIYF

clone_size: -
j_call: TRBJ2-7
v_call: TRBV11-2
d_call: -
cdr3_nt: TGTGCCAGCAGCTATGGGACTTACTTATCCGAGCAGTACTTC
cdr3_aa: CASSYGTYLSEQYF

clone_size: -
j_call: TRBJ1-2
v_call: TRBV10-2
d_call: TRBD1
cdr3_nt: TGCGCCAGCAGTGGGGACAGGGGTGATGGCTACACCTTC
cdr3_aa: CASSGDRGDGYTF

clone_size: few
j_call: TRBJ1-1
v_call: TRBV6-5
d_call: -
cdr3_nt: TGTGCCAGCAGTAGAGATGGTCACACTGAAGCTTTCTTT
cdr3_aa: CASSRDGHTEAFF

clone_size: few
j_call: TRBJ1-2
v_call: TRBV5-1
d_call: -
cdr3_nt: TGCGCCAGCAGCCCCGGGGGGCCCTCGGGCGGCTACACCTTC
cdr3_aa: CASSPGGPSGGYTF

clone_size: many
j_call: TRBJ2-5
v_call: TRBV4-1
d_call: -
cdr3_nt: TGCGCCAGCAGCCAAGTACAAGCAGAGACCCAGTACTTC
cdr3_aa: CASSQVQAETQYF

clone_size: many
j_call: TRBJ1-2
v_call: TRBV12-3/TRBV12-4
d_call: TRBD1
cdr3_nt: TGTGCCAGCAGTTTAGGGACAGGGGTCGGCTACACCTTC
cdr3_aa: CASSLGTGVGYTF

clone_size: few
j_call: TRBJ1-1
v_call: TRBV20-1
d_call: TRBD1
cdr3_nt: TGCAGTGCTAGTGGGACAGCCGAGGGAAACACTGAAGCTTTCTTT
cdr3_aa: CSASGTAEGNTEAFF

clone_size: few
j_call: TRBJ1-2
v_call: TRBV24-1
d_call: -
cdr3_nt: TGTGCCACCAGTGATCGTGATATAGGCTACACCTTC
cdr3_aa: CATSDRDIGYTF

clone_size: few
j_call: TRBJ2-5
v_call: TRBV20-1
d_call: TRBD1
cdr3_nt: TGCAGTGCTAGGGGGACAGGGGGTAATCAAGAGACCCAGTACTTC
cdr3_aa: CSARGTGGNQETQYF

clone_size: -
j_call: TRBJ2-7
v_call: TRBV4-1
d_call: -
cdr3_nt: TGCGCCAGCAGCCAAGTACAGGGAGGACCTTACGAGCAGTACTTC
cdr3_aa: CASSQVQGGPYEQYF

clone_size: -
j_call: TRBJ2-2
v_call: TRBV19
d_call: -
cdr3_nt: TGTGCCAGTCAAACAGGGGACTACACCGGGGAGCTGTTTTTT
cdr3_aa: CASQTGDYTGELFF

clone_size: -
j_call: TRBJ1-5
v_call: TRBV10-3
d_call: -
cdr3_nt: TGTGCCATCAGCTCGGGAGGGGCCAATCAGCCCCAGCATTTT
cdr3_aa: CAISSGGANQPQHF

clone_size: few
j_call: TRBJ2-2
v_call: TRBV7-2
d_call: TRBD2
cdr3_nt: TGTGCCAGCAGCTTCGTTGGTAGCGGGATCACCGGGGAGCTGTTTTTT
cdr3_aa: CASSFVGSGITGELFF

clone_size: -
j_call: TRBJ1-1
v_call: TRBV29-1
d_call: -
cdr3_nt: TGCAGCGTTGAAGCGGGGCCCTGGGACACTGAAGCTTTCTTT
cdr3_aa: CSVEAGPWDTEAFF

clone_size: few
j_call: TRBJ2-7
v_call: TRBV4-1
d_call: TRBD1
cdr3_nt: TGCGCCAGTAGGGTTTGGGACAGGGCGTACGAGCAGTACTTC
cdr3_aa: CASRVWDRAYEQYF

clone_size: -
j_call: TRBJ2-5
v_call: TRBV7-2
d_call: -
cdr3_nt: TGTGCCAGCAGCTTAAAGTCAGGTGGCGGAGATACGCAGTACTTC
cdr3_aa: CASSLKSGGGDTQYF

clone_size: few
j_call: TRBJ2-2
v_call: TRBV29-1
d_call: -
cdr3_nt: TGCAGCGGGAAGAGCTACGGGGGCACCGGGGAGCTGTTTTTT
cdr3_aa: CSGKSYGGTGELFF

clone_size: many
j_call: TRBJ1-2
v_call: TRBV7-3
d_call: -
cdr3_nt: TGTGCCAGGACTGTCGGGGATAACTATGGCTACACCTTC
cdr3_aa: CARTVGDNYGYTF

clone_size: few
j_call: TRBJ1-3
v_call: TRBV6-5
d_call: -
cdr3_nt: TGTGCCAGCAGTTACCGACAGCCGTACATATATTTT
cdr3_aa: CASSYRQPYIYF

clone_size: -
j_call: TRBJ1-2
v_call: TRBV5-6
d_call: -
cdr3_nt: TGTGCCAGCAGCTCAAAAGGGGATGGCTACGCCTTC
cdr3_aa: CASSSKGDGYAF

clone_size: many
j_call: TRBJ2-5
v_call: TRBV29-1
d_call: -
cdr3_nt: TGCAGCTTCAACAGGGAGGTGACCCAGTACTTC
cdr3_aa: CSFNREVTQYF

clone_size: -
j_call: TRBJ1-4
v_call: TRBV6-5
d_call: -
cdr3_nt: TGTGCCAGCAGTTACTCGAGAGAAACAGGGAAGTGGGAAAAACTGTTTTTT
cdr3_aa: CASSYSRETGKWEKLFF

clone_size: -
j_call: TRBJ1-6
v_call: TRBV11-2
d_call: -
cdr3_nt: TGTGCCAGCAGCTCGTTGCGGGGTTCACCCCTCCACTTT
cdr3_aa: CASSSLRGSPLHF

clone_size: -
j_call: TRBJ1-1
v_call: TRBV6-5
d_call: -
cdr3_nt: TGTGCCAGCAGGGGGGGAGGACGCGCCGGTCTTGAAGCTTTCTTT
cdr3_aa: CASRGGGRAGLEAFF

clone_size: -
j_call: TRBJ2-5
v_call: TRBV10-3
d_call: -
cdr3_nt: TGTGCCATCAGTGAGTCTTGGCAGTTCCAAGAGACCCAGTACTTC
cdr3_aa: CAISESWQFQETQYF

clone_size: few
j_call: TRBJ2-2
v_call: TRBV10-3
d_call: -
cdr3_nt: TGTGCCATCAGTGAGTCCAGGGCGACGATCACCGGGGAGCTGTTTTTT
cdr3_aa: CAISESRATITGELFF

clone_size: -
j_call: TRBJ1-2
v_call: TRBV7-9
d_call: TRBD1
cdr3_nt: TGCGCCGGCAGCTTTACAGGGGGGGCGCGGAATGGCTACACCTTC
cdr3_aa: CAGSFTGGARNGYTF

clone_size: many
j_call: TRBJ2-7
v_call: TRBV20-1
d_call: TRBD2
cdr3_nt: TGCAGTGCCCCCGCACTAGCGGATGGCTCCTACGAGCAGTACTTC
cdr3_aa: CSAPALADGSYEQYF

clone_size: -
j_call: TRBJ1-2
v_call: TRBV3-1
d_call: -
cdr3_nt: TGTGCCAGCAGCCCTAGGGACGCCCTAGGTGGCTACACCTTC
cdr3_aa: CASSPRDALGGYTF

clone_size: few
j_call: TRBJ2-2
v_call: TRBV5-1
d_call: TRBD2
cdr3_nt: TGCGCCAGCACCCGGGAGGGCCGATCCGGGGAGCTGTTTTTT
cdr3_aa: CASTREGRSGELFF

clone_size: few
j_call: TRBJ1-6
v_call: TRBV4-3
d_call: -
cdr3_nt: TGCGCCAGCAGCCAAGGGAAAGGGGGTCTAAATTCACCCCTCCACTTT
cdr3_aa: CASSQGKGGLNSPLHF

clone_size: -
j_call: TRBJ1-4
v_call: TRBV10-3
d_call: -
cdr3_nt: TGTGCCATCAGTGTTGACAGGTTAATAAGGGAAAAACTGTTTTTT
cdr3_aa: CAISVDRLIREKLFF

clone_size: many
j_call: TRBJ2-7
v_call: TRBV6-2/TRBV6-3
d_call: -
cdr3_nt: -
cdr3_aa: CASFGSGYEQYF

clone_size: -
j_call: TRBJ2-5
v_call: TRBV29-1
d_call: TRBD2
cdr3_nt: TGCAGCGTCTTGACTAGCGGGGGTAAAGAGACCCAGTACTTC
cdr3_aa: CSVLTSGGKETQYF

clone_size: many
j_call: TRBJ1-1
v_call: TRBV2
d_call: -
cdr3_nt: TGTGCCAGCAGCGTAAGTACTCGGACAGAAGCTTTCTTT
cdr3_aa: CASSVSTRTEAFF

clone_size: many
j_call: TRBJ2-7
v_call: TRBV7-8
d_call: -
cdr3_nt: TGTGCCAGCAGCTCACTACAGGGAATCGGGCAGTACTTC
cdr3_aa: CASSSLQGIGQYF

clone_size: once
j_call: TRBJ1-1
v_call: TRBV3-1
d_call: -
cdr3_nt: TGTGCCAGCTCCGTCGACCAGGGAACTTTGTTAGCTTTCTTT
cdr3_aa: CASSVDQGTLLAFF

clone_size: many
j_call: TRBJ2-5
v_call: TRBV10-1
d_call: -
cdr3_nt: TGCGCCAGCAGTGCAGGTCAAGAGACCCAGTACTTC
cdr3_aa: CASSAGQETQYF

clone_size: -
j_call: TRBJ2-6
v_call: TRBV6-2/TRBV6-3
d_call: -
cdr3_nt: TGTGCCAGCAGTTACCTGGCCGGGGTCTCTGGGGCCAACGTCCTGACTTTC
cdr3_aa: CASSYLAGVSGANVLTF

clone_size: few
j_call: TRBJ1-5
v_call: TRBV5-4
d_call: -
cdr3_nt: TGTGCCAGCAGCTTGTGGTTGTGGGACAATCAGCCCCAGCATTTT
cdr3_aa: CASSLWLWDNQPQHF

clone_size: many
j_call: TRBJ1-5
v_call: TRBV19
d_call: -
cdr3_nt: TGTGCCAGTAGTTACCCCTCGGGGCCCCAGCATTTT
cdr3_aa: CASSYPSGPQHF

clone_size: few
j_call: TRBJ1-4
v_call: TRBV10-2
d_call: -
cdr3_nt: TGCGCCAGCAGTGAGTCGATAAGTCCGGCTCCGCACATTAATGAAAAACTGTTTTTT
cdr3_aa: CASSESISPAPHINEKLFF

clone_size: -
j_call: TRBJ2-2
v_call: TRBV4-3
d_call: -
cdr3_nt: TGCGCCTCCAGAAAAAGAAGCGATTGGACCGGGGAGCTGTTTTTT
cdr3_aa: CASRKRSDWTGELFF

clone_size: -
j_call: TRBJ1-1
v_call: TRBV19
d_call: -
cdr3_nt: TGTGCCAGTAGTACTCCCAATGCTGAAGCTTTCTTT
cdr3_aa: CASSTPNAEAFF

clone_size: -
j_call: TRBJ2-6
v_call: TRBV10-1
d_call: -
cdr3_nt: TGTGCCAGCAGTGAAGTTTCAGGGTTTGGCACTGGGGCCAACGTCCTGACTTTC
cdr3_aa: CASSEVSGFGTGANVLTF

clone_size: few
j_call: TRBJ1-2
v_call: TRBV15
d_call: -
cdr3_nt: TGTGCCACCAGCAGAGATCCGGGACAAGAGTATGGCTACACCTTC
cdr3_aa: CATSRDPGQEYGYTF

clone_size: many
j_call: TRBJ2-7
v_call: TRBV7-9
d_call: -
cdr3_nt: TGTGCCAGCAGCTTAATGACCGAGCAGTACTTC
cdr3_aa: CASSLMTEQYF

clone_size: many
j_call: TRBJ1-2
v_call: TRBV20-1
d_call: -
cdr3_nt: TGCAGTGCCATATATGGCTACACCTTC
cdr3_aa: CSAIYGYTF

clone_size: few
j_call: TRBJ2-7
v_call: TRBV5-1
d_call: TRBD2
cdr3_nt: TGCGCCAGCAGCACTAGCGGACCTCAACTGGGCGAGCAGTACTTC
cdr3_aa: CASSTSGPQLGEQYF